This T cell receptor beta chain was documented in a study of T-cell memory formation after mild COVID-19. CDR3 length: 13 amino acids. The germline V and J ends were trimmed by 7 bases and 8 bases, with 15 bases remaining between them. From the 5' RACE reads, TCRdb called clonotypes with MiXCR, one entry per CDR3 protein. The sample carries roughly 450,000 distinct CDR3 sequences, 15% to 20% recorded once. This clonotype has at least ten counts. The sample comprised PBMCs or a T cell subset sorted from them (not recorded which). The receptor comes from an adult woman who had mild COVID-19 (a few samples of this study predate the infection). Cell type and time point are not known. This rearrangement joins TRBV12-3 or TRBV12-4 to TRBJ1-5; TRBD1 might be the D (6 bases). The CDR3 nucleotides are TGTGCCAGCAACACAGGGTCGGGAGAGCCCCAGCATTTT. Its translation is CASNTGSGEPQHF.